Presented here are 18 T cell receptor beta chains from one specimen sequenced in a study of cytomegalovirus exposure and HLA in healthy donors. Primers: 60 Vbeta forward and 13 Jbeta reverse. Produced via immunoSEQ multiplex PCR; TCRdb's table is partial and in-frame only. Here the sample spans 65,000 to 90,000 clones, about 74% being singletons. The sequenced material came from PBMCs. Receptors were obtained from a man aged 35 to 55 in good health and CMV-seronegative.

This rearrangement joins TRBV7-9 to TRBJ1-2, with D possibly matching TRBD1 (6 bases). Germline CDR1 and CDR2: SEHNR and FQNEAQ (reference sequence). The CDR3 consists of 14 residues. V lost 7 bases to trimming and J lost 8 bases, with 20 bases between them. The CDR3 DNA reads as TGTGCCAGCACCCAATACAGGGATCTCAAAGGCTACACCTTC. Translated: CASTQYRDLKGYTF.

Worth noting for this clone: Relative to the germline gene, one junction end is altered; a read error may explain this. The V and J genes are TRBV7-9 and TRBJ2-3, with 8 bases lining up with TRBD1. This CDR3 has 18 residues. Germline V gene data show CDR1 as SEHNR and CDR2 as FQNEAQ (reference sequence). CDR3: CSSSSTHLRTGTTDTQYF. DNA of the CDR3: TGTTCCAGCAGCTCCACCCATCTTAGGACAGGGACCACAGATACGCAGTATTTT.

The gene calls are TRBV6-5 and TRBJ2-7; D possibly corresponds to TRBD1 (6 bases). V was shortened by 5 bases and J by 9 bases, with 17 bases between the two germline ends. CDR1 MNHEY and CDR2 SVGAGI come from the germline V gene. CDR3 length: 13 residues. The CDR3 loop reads CASSPPQGCSQYF. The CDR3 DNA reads TGTGCCAGCAGTCCCCCTCAGGGGTGTTCGCAGTACTTC.

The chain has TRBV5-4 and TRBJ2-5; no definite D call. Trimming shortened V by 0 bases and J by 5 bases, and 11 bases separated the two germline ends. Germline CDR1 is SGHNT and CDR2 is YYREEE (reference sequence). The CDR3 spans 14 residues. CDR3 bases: TGTGCCAGCAGCTTGGTTCTGGGCCAGGAGACCCAGTACTTC. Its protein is CASSLVLGQETQYF. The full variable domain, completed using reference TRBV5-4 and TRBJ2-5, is ETGVTQSPTHLIKTRGQQVTLRCSSQSGHNTVSWYQQALGQGPQFIFQYYREEENGRGNFPPRFSGLQFPNYSSELNVNALELDDSALYLCASSLVLGQETQYFGPGTRLLVL.

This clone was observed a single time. In nucleotides, the CDR3 is TGTGCCAGCACGATCCTCTCAGGGGATAATGAGCAGTTCTTC. Translation gives CASTILSGDNEQFF. The chain has TRBV6-6 and TRBJ2-1, with D perhaps TRBD1 (6 bases). The V gene's germline CDR1 is MNHNY and CDR2 SVGAGI (reference sequence). CDR3 length: 14 amino acids. Deletions cut 7 bases from V and 7 bases from J, with 17 bases between.

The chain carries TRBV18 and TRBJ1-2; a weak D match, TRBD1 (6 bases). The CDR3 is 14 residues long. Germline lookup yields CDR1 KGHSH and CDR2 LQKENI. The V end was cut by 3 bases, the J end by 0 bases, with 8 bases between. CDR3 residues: CASSPDRTNYGYTF. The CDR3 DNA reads TGTGCCAGCTCACCCGACAGGACTAACTATGGCTACACCTTC.

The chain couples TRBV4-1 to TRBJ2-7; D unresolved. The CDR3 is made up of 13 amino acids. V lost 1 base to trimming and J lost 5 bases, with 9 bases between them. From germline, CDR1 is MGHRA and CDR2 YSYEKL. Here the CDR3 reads CASSQVLADEQYF. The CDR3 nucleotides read TGCGCCAGCAGCCAAGTTTTGGCGGACGAGCAGTACTTC.

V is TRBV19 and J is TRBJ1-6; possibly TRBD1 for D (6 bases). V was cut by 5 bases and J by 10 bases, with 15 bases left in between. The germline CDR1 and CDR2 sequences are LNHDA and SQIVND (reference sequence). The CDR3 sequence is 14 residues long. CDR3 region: CASSLPQGRSPLHF. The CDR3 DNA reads TGTGCCAGTAGTCTCCCACAGGGCCGATCACCCCTCCACTTT.

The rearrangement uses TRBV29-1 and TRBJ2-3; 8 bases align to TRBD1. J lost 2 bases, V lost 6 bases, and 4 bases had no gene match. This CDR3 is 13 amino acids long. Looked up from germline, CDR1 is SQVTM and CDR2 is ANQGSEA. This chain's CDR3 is CSVRDRYTDTQYF. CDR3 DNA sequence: TGCAGCGTCCGGGACAGGTACACAGATACGCAGTATTTT.

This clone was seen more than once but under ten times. The CDR3 DNA follows: TGTGCCAGCAGCTTTACTGTGAAGACCCAGTACTTC. This translates into CASSFTVKTQYF. The rearrangement uses TRBV7-2 and TRBJ2-5; the D is unclear. V shed 3 bases and J shed 6 bases, with 8 bases lying between them. CDR3 length equals 12 residues. Germline assignment: CDR1 SGHTA and CDR2 FQGNSA.

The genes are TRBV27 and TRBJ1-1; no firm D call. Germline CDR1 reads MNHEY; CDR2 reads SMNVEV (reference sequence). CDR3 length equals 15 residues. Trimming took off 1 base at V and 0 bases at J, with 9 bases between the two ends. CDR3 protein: CASSLFTPMNTEAFF. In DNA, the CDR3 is TGTGCCAGCAGTTTATTTACACCCATGAACACTGAAGCTTTCTTT.

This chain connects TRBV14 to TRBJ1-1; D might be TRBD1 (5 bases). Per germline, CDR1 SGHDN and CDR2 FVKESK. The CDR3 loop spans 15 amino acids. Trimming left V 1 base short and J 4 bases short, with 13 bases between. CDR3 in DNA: TGTGCCAGCAGCCAAGGACGGGTGGGGGGCACTGAAGCTTTCTTT. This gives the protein CASSQGRVGGTEAFF.

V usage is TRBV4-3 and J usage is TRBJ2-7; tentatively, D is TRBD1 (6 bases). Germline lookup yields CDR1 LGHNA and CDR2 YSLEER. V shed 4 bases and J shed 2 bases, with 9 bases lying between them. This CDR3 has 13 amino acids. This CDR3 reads CASSLDRTYEQYF. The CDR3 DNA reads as TGCGCCAGCAGCCTAGACAGGACCTACGAGCAGTACTTC.

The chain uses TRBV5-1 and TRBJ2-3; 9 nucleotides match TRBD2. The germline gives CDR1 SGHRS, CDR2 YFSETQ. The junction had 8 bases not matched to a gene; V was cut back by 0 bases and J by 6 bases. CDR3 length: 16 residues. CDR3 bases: TGCGCCAGCAGCTTGGTTTTGAGCGGGGGGTATGATACGCAGTATTTT. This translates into CASSLVLSGGYDTQYF.

CDR3 DNA: TGTGCCAGCAGCCGGGACTCGATGAACACCGGGGAGCTGTTTTTT. Encoded protein: CASSRDSMNTGELFF. This chain links TRBV9 with TRBJ2-2; D may be TRBD2 (6 bases). Germline-derived CDR1 and CDR2 are SGDLS and YYNGEE. CDR3 length: 15 amino acids. V lost 4 bases and J lost 1, with 11 bases in between.

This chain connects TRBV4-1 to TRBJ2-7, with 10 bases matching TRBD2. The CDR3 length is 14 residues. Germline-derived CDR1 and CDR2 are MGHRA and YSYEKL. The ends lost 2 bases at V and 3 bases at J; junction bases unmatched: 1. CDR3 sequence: CASSQLAGDYEQYF. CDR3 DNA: TGCGCCAGCAGCCAACTAGCGGGGGACTACGAGCAGTACTTC.

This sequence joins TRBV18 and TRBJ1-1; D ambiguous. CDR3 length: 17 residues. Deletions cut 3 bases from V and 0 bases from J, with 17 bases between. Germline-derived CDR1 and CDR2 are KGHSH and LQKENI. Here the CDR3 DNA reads TGTGCCAGCTCACCTTCGGGAAAGGGTAGTTTGAACACTGAAGCTTTCTTT. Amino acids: CASSPSGKGSLNTEAFF.

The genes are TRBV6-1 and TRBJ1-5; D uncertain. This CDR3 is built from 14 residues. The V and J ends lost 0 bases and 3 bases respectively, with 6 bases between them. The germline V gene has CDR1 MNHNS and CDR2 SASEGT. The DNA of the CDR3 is TGTGCCAGCAGTGAAGCTACCTACAATCAGCCCCAGCATTTT. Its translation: CASSEATYNQPQHF.